The clone carrying this T cell receptor beta chain showed up just a few times. This specimen comes from a study of regulatory T cells in long-lasting Graves disease. According to the study, TCR beta libraries were built with iRepertoire HTBI primers and CDR3-region Arm-PCR. TCRdb re-called the multiplex PCR reads with MiXCR, one entry per CDR3 protein. The data hold roughly 470,000 distinct CDR3 sequences, with around 21% observed a single time. This CDR3 comprises 13 residues. Germline lookup yields CDR1 SGHRS and CDR2 YFSETQ. With V trimmed by 2 bases and J by 11 bases, 5 bases remained unmatched. Time point denoted: persistent/refractory GD, antithyroid drugs over 5 years with positive TRAb. PBMC RNA served as the TCR library source. Roughly 8.2 milliliters of peripheral blood were drawn into EDTA tubes.

V is TRBV5-1 and J is TRBJ1-4, with 8 positions matching TRBD1. This TCR derives from a female donor with Graves disease. This specimen consisted of peripheral blood mononuclear cells (PBMCs), obtained when the disease was refractory, from a patient treated with antithyroid drugs. The CDR3 nucleotides read TGCGCCAGCAGCTTAGACAGGACAGGGAAACTGTTTTTT. Protein: CASSLDRTGKLFF. The full variable domain, rest sourced from reference TRBV5-1 and TRBJ1-4, is KAGVTQTPRYLIKTRGQQVTLSCSPISGHRSVSWYQQTPGQGLQFLFEYFSETQRNKGNFPGRFSGRQFSNSRSEMNVSTLELGDSALYLCASSLDRTGKLFFGSGTQLSVL.